The clone carrying this T cell receptor (beta chain) was seen once. Original handling: Reference gene primer amplification gave estimated nucleated cell counts. Only in-frame clones appear in the TCRdb table, and some are missing; sequencing was by immunoSEQ multiplex PCR. Clone size and the V and J calls come from that table; the DNA yielded D and trimming. The sample holds about 68,000 clones, 90% seen once. This specimen belongs to a study of blood T cell repertoires in COVID-19. Study summary: Acute and convalescent COVID-19 specimens originated in the United States, Italy and Spain. PBMCs, B-cell-depleted T cells, or T cells were the source of the cDNA or gDNA that made up the material.

Trimming left V 3 bases short and J 6 bases short, with 15 bases between. CDR1 and CDR2 (germline): DFQATT, SNEGSKA (reference sequence). This CDR3 is built from 13 residues. The TCR sequence derives from a human donor in a cohort sampled during active COVID-19. The rearrangement links TRBV20-1 to TRBJ2-7; TRBD2 might be the D (5 bases). The sequenced material came from peripheral blood. The CDR3 sequence: CSASLAGRSEQYF. The CDR3 DNA reads TGCAGTGCTAGTCTGGCGGGCCGATCCGAGCAGTACTTC.